This TCR beta chain was captured by sequencing in a study of T cell changes during pregnancy in multiple sclerosis. This table comes from immunoSEQ multiplex PCR, and its TCRdb copy is limited to in-frame clones, with some not included. Seen here are about 80,000 clones, 85% to 95% observed once, and the top ten hold around 0.2%. Germline CDR1 is SGHRS and CDR2 is YFSETQ. With 4 bases clipped from V and 0 bases from J, the junction kept 3 bases outside the gene matches. This CDR3 spans 14 amino acids. The sample consisted of CD4+ T cells from peripheral blood mononuclear cells, taken before pregnancy. V is TRBV5-1 and J is TRBJ1-1, with 7 bases matching TRBD1. The TCR comes from a female donor with multiple sclerosis, enrolled in a pregnancy study. The CDR3 nucleotides are TGCGCCAGCAGCGAGGGGGCGTTGAACACTGAAGCTTTCTTT. It yields the protein CASSEGALNTEAFF.